The entry below gives a single TCR beta chain sequence along with its context. Its antigen is unknown. This sample was taken from a study of post-analysis software for immune sequencing data. Built from TCR beta cDNA, the libraries had unique molecular identifiers in them. TCRdb fed the PCR reads into MiXCR, producing one record per CDR3 protein. Among some 700,000 distinct CDR3 sequences listed, roughly three fifths were seen once. CDR1 and CDR2 (germline): LNHNV, YYDKDF (reference sequence). With 0 bases removed from V and 8 bases from J, the gap between germline ends came to 10 bases. This CDR3 contains 13 residues. Whole-study findings and limits: Multiple sclerosis patients showed significantly lower normalized Chao1 diversity than controls did. Five or six TRBV segments, TRBV5-6, TRBV5-1 and TRBV20-1 among them, were found more frequent in patients than controls. Strong co-clustering by F measure was seen for same-batch samples.

The sample was blood. The rearrangement uses TRBV15 and TRBJ2-5; D is unclear. The TCR comes from a girl under 10 years old with multiple sclerosis. The CDR3 loop reads CATSRDFEATQYF. DNA for the CDR3: TGTGCCACCAGCAGAGATTTCGAAGCAACCCAGTACTTC.